One sample yielded the 25 T cell receptor beta chains listed below, sequenced in a study of shared clonotypes between healthy human individuals. Assay used: immunoSEQ multiplex PCR; TCRdb lists only in-frame clones, some missing. The table includes 2,500,000 or so clones, approximately 90% detected once. Sequencing was done on a sample of naive CD4+ T cells from PBMCs. The subset: CD45RA+ positively selected. The receptor set was obtained from a man aged 18 to 35 in good health. Some clones in this sample may be carry-over from other donors' samples.

This clone appeared once. The chain uses TRBV5-5 and TRBJ1-2; D might be TRBD1 (5 bases). Germline-derived CDR1 and CDR2 are SGHKS and YYEKEE (reference sequence). Trimming stripped 0 bases from V and 7 bases from J, with 13 bases between. The CDR3 consists of 14 residues. CDR3 in DNA: TGTGCCAGCAGCTTGGGGTTGGGGGTATCTGGCTACACCTTC. It encodes CASSLGLGVSGYTF.

This chain links TRBV15 with TRBJ2-7, with 11 bases aligning to TRBD2. Germline loops: CDR1 LNHNV, CDR2 YYDKDF (reference sequence). Trimming at V came to 3 bases and at J to 5 bases, leaving 6 bases not matched to a gene. This CDR3 contains 15 residues. CDR3 bases: TGTGCCACCAGCAGGGTAGCGGGAGGGTTTCACGAGCAGTACTTC. As protein: CATSRVAGGFHEQYF.

The chain couples TRBV9 to TRBJ2-7, with D tentatively TRBD1 or TRBD2 (5 bases each). Germline V gene lookup returns CDR1 SGDLS and CDR2 YYNGEE. The CDR3 runs to 13 residues. The V end was cut by 2 bases, the J end by 5 bases, with 11 bases between. The CDR3 loop reads CASSVGPADEQYF. For the CDR3, the DNA is TGTGCCAGCAGCGTGGGACCGGCCGACGAGCAGTACTTC.

The chain links TRBV7-9 to TRBJ2-2; no reliable D call. The CDR3 is 14 amino acids. Trimming took off 5 bases at V and 9 bases at J, with 16 bases between the two ends. Germline CDR1 SEHNR, CDR2 FQNEAQ (reference sequence). The CDR3 here is CASSPAQTMRELFF. As DNA, the CDR3 is TGTGCCAGCAGCCCAGCTCAGACCATGCGGGAGCTGTTTTTT.

V is TRBV5-1 and J is TRBJ2-3, with TRBD1 matching over 9 bases. After removal of 4 bases from V and 2 bases from J, the junction contained 8 bases not matched to a gene. Germline V lookup: CDR1 SGHRS, CDR2 YFSETQ. This CDR3 has 16 residues. This chain's CDR3 is CASSPAGTGFTDTQYF. In DNA, the CDR3 is TGCGCCAGCAGCCCGGCCGGGACAGGGTTCACAGATACGCAGTATTTT.

Only one count was recorded for this clone. The chain uses TRBV27 and TRBJ2-4; unclear D gene. Germline V CDR1 and CDR2: MNHEY, SMNVEV (reference sequence). This CDR3 contains 13 residues. Trimming removed 7 bases from V and 10 bases from J, with 17 bases in between. The CDR3 DNA follows: TGTGCCAGCACTCCGCTAGAAGGTCGGATTCAGTACTTC. Translation gives CASTPLEGRIQYF.

This clone has more than one count but fewer than ten. Other DNA variants within this sample encode the same CDR3. The chain recombines TRBV5-4 with TRBJ2-1; 14 nucleotides align to TRBD2. There are 16 residues in the CDR3. The V gene's germline CDR1 is SGHNT and CDR2 YYREEE (reference sequence). J lost 3 bases, V lost 4 bases, and 3 bases had no gene match. Here the CDR3 reads CASSGGLAGVYNEQFF. CDR3 in DNA: TGTGCCAGCAGCGGGGGACTAGCGGGAGTCTACAATGAGCAGTTCTTC.

V gene TRBV6-5 combines with J gene TRBJ1-3; 8 bases align to TRBD1. CDR3 size: 13 residues. V was clipped by 5 bases and J by 8 bases; unmatched bases: 5. Germline V lookup: CDR1 MNHEY, CDR2 SVGAGI. In DNA, the CDR3 is TGTGCCAGCAGTCCTCGGACAGGGCACACCATATATTTT. This codes for CASSPRTGHTIYF.

The V gene is TRBV5-6, the J gene TRBJ2-3, with 8 bases lining up with TRBD1. CDR3 length: 15 amino acids. The germline V gene encodes CDR1 SGHDT and CDR2 YYEEEE. Losses at the gene ends were 7 bases for V and 0 bases for J; bases not matched to a gene: 7. The CDR3 coding sequence is TGTGCCAGCGGGGACAGGAGCATAAGCACAGATACGCAGTATTTT. Translation: CASGDRSISTDTQYF.

This chain links TRBV10-3 with TRBJ2-1; weak D call: TRBD2 (5 bases). V was pared by 2 bases and J by 5 bases, with 16 bases between. Germline values: CDR1 ENHRY, CDR2 SYGVKD. The CDR3 runs to 16 residues. CDR3 protein: CAISEGLALFNNEQFF. In nucleotides, the CDR3 is TGTGCCATCAGTGAGGGGCTAGCTCTGTTCAACAATGAGCAGTTCTTC.

This clone was recorded only once. V is TRBV11-3 and J is TRBJ2-1, with TRBD2 matching over 13 bases. Germline V gene data show CDR1 as SGHNT and CDR2 as YENEEA. The CDR3 contains 18 residues. V shed 1 base and J 6 bases; nucleotides not matched to a gene: 9. In DNA form, the CDR3 reads TGTGCCAGCAGCTTAGGACAACTAGCGGGAGGGCCAAGCAATGAGCAGTTCTTC. As protein: CASSLGQLAGGPSNEQFF.

J is TRBJ2-1 and V is TRBV18; 16 bases fit TRBD2. Per germline, CDR1 KGHSH and CDR2 LQKENI. Trimming took 0 bases from V and 4 from J; bases not matched to a gene: 3. This CDR3 has 18 residues. CDR3 residues: CASSPPLGLAGGYNEQFF. The CDR3 nucleotides read TGTGCCAGCTCACCACCCCTGGGACTAGCGGGAGGGTACAATGAGCAGTTCTTC.

The genes are TRBV4-3 and TRBJ2-7; no reliable D call. The CDR3 extends over 15 amino acids. Trimming removed 4 bases at V and 5 bases at J, with 18 bases between. Germline V gene lookup returns CDR1 LGHNA and CDR2 YSLEER. CDR3 nucleotide sequence: TGCGCCAGCAGCCCTACTATATCAGTCCGGAACGAGCAGTACTTC. It codes for CASSPTISVRNEQYF.

V and J are TRBV18 and TRBJ1-3; D uncertain. In germline, CDR1 is KGHSH, CDR2 LQKENI. V lost 3 bases and J lost 2, with 17 bases in between. This CDR3 spans 17 amino acids. The CDR3 region has the DNA TGTGCCAGCTCACCCCGGGGTGAGCTCGGTACTGGAAACACCATATATTTT. It specifies CASSPRGELGTGNTIYF.

V and J are TRBV6-6 and TRBJ1-2; D is unresolved. Deletions cut 5 bases from V and 2 bases from J, with 12 bases between. CDR3 length: 14 amino acids. Looked up from germline, CDR1 is MNHNY and CDR2 is SVGAGI (reference sequence). The chain's CDR3 is CASSPDGSNYGYTF. The CDR3 region has the DNA TGTGCCAGCAGTCCGGACGGGTCGAACTATGGCTACACCTTC.

A word on this clone: Other DNA sequences within the sample encode an identical CDR3. The chain employs TRBV6-5 and TRBJ2-5; D remains unclear. Germline CDR1 is MNHEY and CDR2 is SVGAGI. The CDR3 spans 14 residues. The V end lost 0 bases, the J end lost 5 bases, and 10 bases lay between the germline ends. The CDR3 coding sequence is TGTGCCAGCAGTTACTCCGGGCTCGCGGAGACCCAGTACTTC. This sequence encodes CASSYSGLAETQYF.

The DNA of the CDR3 is TGTGCCAGCAGCCTACAGGGCCCAACTAATGAAAAACTGTTTTTT. This sequence encodes CASSLQGPTNEKLFF. The rearrangement uses TRBV4-2 and TRBJ1-4, with a tentative D call TRBD1 (6 bases). The germline gives CDR1 LGHNA, CDR2 YNFKEQ. With 4 bases removed from V and 0 bases from J, the gap between germline ends came to 9 bases. This CDR3 is built from 15 residues.

The sample holds one count of this clone. The rearrangement links TRBV5-4 to TRBJ2-7; tentative D call: TRBD2 (5 bases). From germline, CDR1 is SGHNT and CDR2 YYREEE (reference sequence). V shed 2 bases and J shed 3 bases, with 9 bases lying between them. The CDR3 extends over 13 amino acids. CDR3 nucleotide sequence: TGTGCCAGCAGCTTATCGGGGAACTACGAGCAGTACTTC. Amino acids: CASSLSGNYEQYF.

The V and J genes are TRBV23-1 and TRBJ2-3; TRBD2 might be the D (6 bases). TRBV23-1 is designated an ORF whose function remains uncertain. Trimming shortened V by 5 bases and J by 2 bases, and 17 bases separated the two germline ends. The length of the CDR3 is 16 residues. This chain's CDR3 is CASSRRGTRPTDTQYF. The CDR3 bases are TGCGCCAGCAGTAGGAGGGGTACCCGTCCCACAGATACGCAGTATTTT.

J is TRBJ2-7 and V is TRBV7-9, with D possibly matching TRBD2 (6 bases). The CDR3 is made up of 14 amino acids. The V end was cut by 5 bases, the J end by 1 base, with 12 bases between. Germline V CDR1 and CDR2: SEHNR, FQNEAQ (reference sequence). The CDR3 protein is CASSPRDLSYEQYF. The CDR3 region has the DNA TGTGCCAGCAGCCCTCGGGACTTATCCTACGAGCAGTACTTC. The whole variable domain, remainder taken from reference TRBV7-9 and TRBJ2-7, is DTGVSQNPRHKITKRGQNVTFRCDPISEHNRLYWYRQTLGQGPEFLTYFQNEAQLEKSRLLSDRFSAERPKGSFSTLEIQRTEQGDSAMYLCASSPRDLSYEQYFGPGTRLTVT.

Concerning this clone: Other DNA variants within this sample encode the same CDR3. V usage is TRBV5-1 and J usage is TRBJ2-2; D ambiguous. The CDR3 loop spans 14 amino acids. V was cut by 3 bases and J by 2 bases, with 8 bases left in between. Germline V gene sequence: CDR1 SGHRS, CDR2 YFSETQ. Written as DNA, the CDR3 is TGCGCCAGCAGCTCCGGGCCCAACACCGGGGAGCTGTTTTTT. This encodes CASSSGPNTGELFF.

Comments on this clone: Other DNA sequences in this sample translate to the same CDR3. The chain recombines TRBV6-1 with TRBJ2-5; 7 positions agree with TRBD1. After removal of 5 bases from V and 5 bases from J, the junction contained 11 bases not matched to a gene. The CDR3 is 15 amino acids. CDR1 is MNHNS, CDR2 SASEGT, per germline. The DNA of the CDR3 is TGTGCCAGCAGTCGGTTCAACAGGGGTGGGGAGACCCAGTACTTC. It encodes CASSRFNRGGETQYF.

The chain uses TRBV13 and TRBJ1-1, with D hard to call. Trimming shortened V by 5 bases and J by 0 bases, and 13 bases separated the two germline ends. Germline V gene data show CDR1 as PRHDT and CDR2 as FYEKMQ (reference sequence). The CDR3 covers 15 residues. Here the CDR3 DNA reads TGTGCCAGCAGCGCCGGACGGATCATGAACACTGAAGCTTTCTTT. This translates into CASSAGRIMNTEAFF.

The CDR3 bases are TGCAGCGTTGGTAGCCTAGCGGGAGTTCGTCGGGGCTACGAGCAGTACTTC. Protein product: CSVGSLAGVRRGYEQYF. The chain recombines TRBV29-1 with TRBJ2-7, with 10 nucleotides matching TRBD2. The CDR3 runs 17 residues. J was trimmed by 3 bases and V by 4 bases; bases with no gene match: 15. Germline V gene lookup returns CDR1 SQVTM and CDR2 ANQGSEA.

The V and J genes are TRBV14 and TRBJ1-1; no reliable D call. V shed 4 bases and J shed 1 base, with 13 bases lying between them. Germline V gene data show CDR1 as SGHDN and CDR2 as FVKESK. The CDR3 loop spans 15 amino acids. The CDR3, as DNA: TGTGCCAGCAGCCCAGAGAAGCGGAGGAACACTGAAGCTTTCTTT. It yields the protein CASSPEKRRNTEAFF. The whole variable domain, filled in from reference TRBV14 and TRBJ1-1, reads EAGVTQFPSHSVIEKGQTVTLRCDPISGHDNLYWYRRVMGKEIKFLLHFVKESKQDESGMPNNRFLAERTGGTYSTLKVQPAELEDSGVYFCASSPEKRRNTEAFFGQGTRLTVV.